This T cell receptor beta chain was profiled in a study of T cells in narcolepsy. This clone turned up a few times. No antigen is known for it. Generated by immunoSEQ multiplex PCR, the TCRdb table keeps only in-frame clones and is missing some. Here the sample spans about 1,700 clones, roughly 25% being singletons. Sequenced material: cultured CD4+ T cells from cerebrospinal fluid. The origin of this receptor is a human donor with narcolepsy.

CDR3 in DNA: TGTGCCAGCAGCTTAGACGGGGGCGACGATTCACCCCTCCACTTT. This codes for CASSLDGGDDSPLHF. The V call is TRBV5-6, the J call TRBJ1-6; possible D gene TRBD1, 6 bases. This CDR3 spans 15 amino acids. Germline V lookup: CDR1 SGHDT, CDR2 YYEEEE. Trimming cost V 2 bases and J 8 bases, with 14 bases left between them. The full variable domain, in which reference TRBV5-6 and TRBJ1-6 provide the parts outside the CDR3, is DAGVTQSPTHLIKTRGQQVTLRCSPKSGHDTVSWYQQALGQGPQFIFQYYEEEERQRGNFPDRFSGHQFPNYSSELNVNALLLGDSALYLCASSLDGGDDSPLHFGNGTRLTVT.